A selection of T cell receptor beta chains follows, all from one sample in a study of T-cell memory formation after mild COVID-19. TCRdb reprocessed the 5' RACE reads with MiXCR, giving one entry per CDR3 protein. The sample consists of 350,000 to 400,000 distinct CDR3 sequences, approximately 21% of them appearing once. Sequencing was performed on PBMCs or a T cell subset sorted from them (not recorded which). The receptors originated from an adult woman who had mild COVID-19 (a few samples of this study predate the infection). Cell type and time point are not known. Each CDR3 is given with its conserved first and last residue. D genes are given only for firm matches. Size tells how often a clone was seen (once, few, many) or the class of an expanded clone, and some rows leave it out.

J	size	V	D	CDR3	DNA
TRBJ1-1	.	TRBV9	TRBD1	CASSRAVGQSYTEAFF	TGTGCCAGCTCTCGAGCGGTGGGACAGAGTTACACTGAAGCTTTCTTT
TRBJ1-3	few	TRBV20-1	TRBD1	CSARVDRGPGNTIYF	TGCAGTGCTAGAGTCGACAGGGGACCTGGAAACACCATATATTTT
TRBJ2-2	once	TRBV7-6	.	CASSSDTRGGELFF	TGTGCCAGCAGCTCCGACACTCGCGGCGGGGAGCTGTTTTTT
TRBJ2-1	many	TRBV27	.	CASFQRYEQFF	TGTGCCAGCTTCCAGAGGTATGAGCAGTTCTTC
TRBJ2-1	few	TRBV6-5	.	CASSGSITYNEQFF	TGTGCCAGCAGCGGTTCTATTACCTACAATGAGCAGTTCTTC
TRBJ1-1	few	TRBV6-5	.	CASRGGDVGWVTEEAFF	TGTGCCAGCAGAGGGGGAGATGTGGGTTGGGTCACGGAAGAAGCTTTCTTT
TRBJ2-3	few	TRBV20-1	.	CSVPAGGQSTDTQYF	TGCAGTGTCCCAGCTGGGGGCCAGAGCACAGATACGCAGTATTTT
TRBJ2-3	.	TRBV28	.	CASSGPGSHTDTQYF	TGTGCCAGCAGTGGACCAGGGTCCCACACAGATACGCAGTATTTT
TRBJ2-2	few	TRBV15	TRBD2	CATSRDALAGGPTGELFF	TGTGCCACCAGCAGAGACGCCCTAGCGGGAGGGCCGACCGGGGAGCTGTTTTTT
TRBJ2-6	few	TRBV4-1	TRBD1	CASSLGTGGIGANVLTF	TGCGCCAGCAGCCTCGGGACAGGGGGCATTGGGGCCAACGTCCTGACTTTC
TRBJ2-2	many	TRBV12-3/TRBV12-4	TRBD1	CASRHRGTGELFF	TGTGCCAGCAGACACAGGGGAACCGGGGAGCTGTTTTTT
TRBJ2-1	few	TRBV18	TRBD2	CASSPQRGGGNEQFF	TGTGCCAGCTCACCACAGCGGGGTGGGGGCAATGAGCAGTTCTTC
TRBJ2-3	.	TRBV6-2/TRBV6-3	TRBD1	CASSSWDRGFSDTQYF	TGTGCCAGCAGTTCCTGGGACAGGGGGTTTTCAGATACGCAGTATTTT
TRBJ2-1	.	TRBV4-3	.	CASSQDRQAPNEQFF	TGCGCCAGCAGCCAAGATCGACAAGCCCCCAATGAGCAGTTCTTC
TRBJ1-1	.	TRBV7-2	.	CASSQGWGGGTEAFF	TGTGCCAGCAGCCAGGGGTGGGGGGGCGGCACTGAAGCTTTCTTT
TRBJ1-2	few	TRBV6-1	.	CASSDWGGPTYGYTF	TGTGCCAGCAGTGATTGGGGGGGACCCACCTATGGCTACACCTTC
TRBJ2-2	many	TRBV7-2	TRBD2	CASSFAGGVTGELFF	TGTGCCAGCAGCTTCGCGGGAGGGGTCACCGGGGAGCTGTTTTTT
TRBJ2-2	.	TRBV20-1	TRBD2	CSARDGGLAGPRDTGELFF	TGCAGTGCTAGAGATGGAGGACTAGCGGGACCCCGGGACACCGGGGAGCTGTTTTTT
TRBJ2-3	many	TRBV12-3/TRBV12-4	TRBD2	CASSSSGRSAGGPIVPGVQYF	TGTGCCAGCAGTTCCTCTGGTCGTTCAGCGGGAGGACCCATCGTCCCGGGGGTGCAGTATTTT
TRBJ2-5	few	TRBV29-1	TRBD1	CSVGTGASETQYF	TGCAGCGTTGGGACAGGGGCTTCAGAGACCCAGTACTTC
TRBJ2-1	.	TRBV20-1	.	CSARDGRTFYNEQFF	TGCAGTGCTAGAGATGGCAGAACCTTCTACAATGAGCAGTTCTTC
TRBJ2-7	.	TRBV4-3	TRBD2	CASSQGTRGGYEQYF	TGCGCCAGCAGCCAAGGGACTAGGGGAGGCTACGAGCAGTACTTC
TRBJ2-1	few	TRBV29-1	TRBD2	CSHKSGRGNNEQFF	TGCAGCCACAAAAGCGGGAGGGGGAACAATGAGCAGTTCTTC
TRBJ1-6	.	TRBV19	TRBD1	CASRRSQGPNSPLHF	TGTGCCAGTAGACGATCACAGGGGCCCAATTCACCCCTCCACTTT
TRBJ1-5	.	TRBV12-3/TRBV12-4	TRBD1	CASSDRDRPNQPQHF	TGTGCCAGCAGTGACCGGGACAGGCCGAATCAGCCCCAGCATTTT
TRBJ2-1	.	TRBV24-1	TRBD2	CATSDPRAGGPNEQFF	TGTGCCACCAGTGATCCTCGAGCGGGGGGTCCCAATGAGCAGTTCTTC
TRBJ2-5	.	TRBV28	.	CASSDKAYQETQYF	TGTGCCAGCAGTGACAAAGCGTACCAAGAGACCCAGTACTTC
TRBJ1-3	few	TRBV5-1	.	CASSLERGTNTIYF	TGCGCCAGCAGCTTGGAACGGGGAACAAACACCATATATTTT
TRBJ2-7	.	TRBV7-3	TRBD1	CASSPMGGQGYEQYF	TGTGCCAGCAGCCCCATGGGGGGACAGGGCTACGAGCAGTACTTC
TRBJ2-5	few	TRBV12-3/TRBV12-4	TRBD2	CASRRLAGEETQYF	TGTGCCAGCAGAAGACTAGCGGGGGAAGAGACCCAGTACTTC
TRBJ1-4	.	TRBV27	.	CASSSDEKLFF	TGTGCCAGCAGTTCGGATGAAAAACTGTTTTTT
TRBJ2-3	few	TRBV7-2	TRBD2	CASSLGLAGEPGTDTQYF	TGTGCCAGCAGCTTGGGACTAGCGGGAGAACCAGGCACAGATACGCAGTATTTT
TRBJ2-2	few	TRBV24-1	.	CATSVPWAGELFF	TGTGCCACCAGTGTTCCTTGGGCCGGGGAGCTGTTTTTT
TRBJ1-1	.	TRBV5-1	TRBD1	CASSTRDRGREGTEAFF	TGCGCCAGCAGCACCCGGGACAGGGGGCGCGAGGGTACTGAAGCTTTCTTT
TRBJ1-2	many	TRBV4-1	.	CASSQEDTTTPGSRGGYTF	TGCGCCAGCAGCCAAGAGGACACCACTACGCCAGGCTCGAGGGGTGGCTACACCTTC
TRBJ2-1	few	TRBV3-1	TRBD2	CAAGGVFNEQFF	TGTGCCGCGGGGGGGGTTTTCAATGAGCAGTTCTTC
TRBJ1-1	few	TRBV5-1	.	CASSFSWNTEAFF	TGCGCCAGCAGCTTTTCCTGGAACACTGAAGCTTTCTTT
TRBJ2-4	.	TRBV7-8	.	CASSLGQVGAKNIQYF	TGTGCCAGCAGCTTAGGCCAGGTGGGAGCCAAAAACATTCAGTACTTC
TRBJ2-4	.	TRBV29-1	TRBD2	CSVGRGDSKNIQYF	TGCAGCGTTGGCCGGGGGGACTCCAAAAACATTCAGTACTTC
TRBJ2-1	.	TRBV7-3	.	CASSLDPASYNEQFF	TGTGCCAGCAGCTTAGATCCCGCCTCCTACAATGAGCAGTTCTTC
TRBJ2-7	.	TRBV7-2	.	CASSFVQGPYEQYF	TGTGCCAGCAGCTTTGTCCAGGGACCTTACGAGCAGTACTTC
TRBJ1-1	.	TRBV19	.	CASSHLRGNTEAFF	TGTGCCAGTTCGCACCTGAGGGGGAACACTGAAGCTTTCTTT
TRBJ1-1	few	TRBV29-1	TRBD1	CSVEGPGQWAFF	TGCAGCGTTGAAGGCCCGGGACAGTGGGCTTTCTTT
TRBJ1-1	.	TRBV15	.	CATSREKGQLNTEAFF	TGTGCCACCAGCAGAGAGAAAGGACAGTTGAACACTGAAGCTTTCTTT
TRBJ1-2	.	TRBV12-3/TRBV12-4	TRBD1	CASRGGTGGLDGYTF	TGTGCCAGCAGGGGCGGGACAGGGGGCTTAGATGGCTACACCTTC
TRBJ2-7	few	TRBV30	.	CAWINPYEQYF	TGTGCCTGGATAAATCCCTACGAGCAGTACTTC
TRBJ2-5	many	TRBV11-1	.	CASSLTEGARETQYF	TGTGCCAGCAGCTTAACGGAGGGGGCAAGAGAGACCCAGTACTTC
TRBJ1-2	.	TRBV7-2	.	CASSLEFQGYTF	TGTGCCAGCAGCTTAGAATTTCAGGGCTACACCTTC
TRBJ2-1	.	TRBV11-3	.	CASSPEDPGTYANEQFF	TGTGCCAGCAGCCCCGAAGATCCAGGAACCTACGCCAATGAGCAGTTCTTC
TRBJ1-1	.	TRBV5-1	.	CASSLRQVQLNTEAFF	TGCGCCAGCAGCTTAAGGCAGGTTCAGCTAAACACTGAAGCTTTCTTT
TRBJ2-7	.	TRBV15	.	CATSRTGEYWEQYF	TGTGCCACCAGCCGGACCGGGGAATATTGGGAGCAGTACTTC
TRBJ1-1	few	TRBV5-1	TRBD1	CASSSNSGGQNTEAFF	TGCGCCAGCAGCTCAAACTCAGGGGGCCAGAACACTGAAGCTTTCTTT
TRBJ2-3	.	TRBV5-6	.	CASSPTTIAGATDTQYF	TGTGCCAGCAGCCCAACCACCATCGCCGGGGCCACAGATACGCAGTATTTT
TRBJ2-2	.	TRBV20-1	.	CSASDYSNTGELFF	TGCAGTGCTTCGGACTACTCGAACACCGGGGAGCTGTTTTTT
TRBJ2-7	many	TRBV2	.	CASSGPSYEQYF	TGTGCCAGCAGTGGGCCCTCCTACGAGCAGTACTTC
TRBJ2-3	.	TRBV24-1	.	CATSDLKGHTDTQYF	TGTGCCACCAGTGATTTGAAAGGCCACACAGATACGCAGTATTTT
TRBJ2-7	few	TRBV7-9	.	CASSLAIQPGDEQYF	TGTGCCAGCAGCTTAGCCATACAGCCAGGCGACGAGCAGTACTTC
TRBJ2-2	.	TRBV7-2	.	CASSLVRGSRGGELFF	TGTGCCAGCAGCTTAGTACGGGGGTCAAGGGGCGGGGAGCTGTTTTTT
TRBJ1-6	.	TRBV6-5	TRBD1	CASRTGEGSPLHF	TGTGCCAGCCGGACAGGGGAAGGTTCACCCCTCCACTTT
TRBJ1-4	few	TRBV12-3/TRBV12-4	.	CASSLVSANEKLFF	TGTGCCAGCAGCCTAGTTTCGGCTAATGAAAAACTGTTTTTT